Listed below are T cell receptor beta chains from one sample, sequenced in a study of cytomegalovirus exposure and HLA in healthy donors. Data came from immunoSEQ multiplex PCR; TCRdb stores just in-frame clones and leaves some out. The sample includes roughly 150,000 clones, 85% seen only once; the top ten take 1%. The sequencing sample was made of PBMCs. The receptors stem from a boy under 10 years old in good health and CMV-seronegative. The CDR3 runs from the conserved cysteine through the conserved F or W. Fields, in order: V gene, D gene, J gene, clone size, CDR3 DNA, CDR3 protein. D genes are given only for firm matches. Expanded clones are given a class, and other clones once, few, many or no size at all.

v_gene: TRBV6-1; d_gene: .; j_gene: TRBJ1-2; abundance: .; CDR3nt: TGTGCCAGCGGAAGAAAGGGGGGGACCGATGGCTACACCTTC; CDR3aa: CASGRKGGTDGYTF
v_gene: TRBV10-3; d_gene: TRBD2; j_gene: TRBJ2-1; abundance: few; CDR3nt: TGTGCCATCAGTGAGTCCGGCGGGAGGAATTTCAATGAGCAGTTCTTC; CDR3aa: CAISESGGRNFNEQFF
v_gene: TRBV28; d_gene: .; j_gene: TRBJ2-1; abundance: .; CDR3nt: TGTGCCAGCAGTTTGAGGGTAAACAATGAGCAGTTCTTC; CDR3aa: CASSLRVNNEQFF
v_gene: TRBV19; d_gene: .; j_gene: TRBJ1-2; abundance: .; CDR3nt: TGTGCCAGTACCCATTGGAGTGGTGACGGCTACACCTTC; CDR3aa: CASTHWSGDGYTF
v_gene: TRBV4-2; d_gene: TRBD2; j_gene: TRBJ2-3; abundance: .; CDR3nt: TGTGCCAGCAGCCAAGATCGGGCTAGCGGAAGCACAGATACGCAGTATTTT; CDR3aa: CASSQDRASGSTDTQYF
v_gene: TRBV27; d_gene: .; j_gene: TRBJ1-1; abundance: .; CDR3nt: TGTGCCAGCAGCCTTGGGCAGTCGAGTTACGCTTTCTTT; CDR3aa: CASSLGQSSYAFF
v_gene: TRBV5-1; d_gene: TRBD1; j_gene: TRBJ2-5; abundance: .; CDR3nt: TGCGCCAGCAGCTCCAGGACAGGGGCAGAGACCCAGTACTTC; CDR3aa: CASSSRTGAETQYF
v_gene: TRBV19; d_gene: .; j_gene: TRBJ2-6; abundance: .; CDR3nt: TGTGCCAGTAGCACTACGGGACACCTAATCTCTGGGGCCAACGTCCTGACTTTC; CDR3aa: CASSTTGHLISGANVLTF
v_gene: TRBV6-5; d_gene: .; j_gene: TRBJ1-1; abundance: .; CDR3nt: TGTGCCAGCAGTTTTAGCGGGGGTAACACTGAAGCTTTCTTT; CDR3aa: CASSFSGGNTEAFF
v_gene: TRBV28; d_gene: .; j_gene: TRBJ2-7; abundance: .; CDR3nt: TGTGCCAGCAGTCCCCACGGGAGTCCCTACGAGCAGTACTTC; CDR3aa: CASSPHGSPYEQYF
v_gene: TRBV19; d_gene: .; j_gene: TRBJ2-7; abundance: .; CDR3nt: TGTGCCAGTAGTCGGGGAGCCTACGAGCAGTACTTC; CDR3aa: CASSRGAYEQYF
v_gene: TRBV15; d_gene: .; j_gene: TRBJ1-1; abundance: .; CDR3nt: TGTGCCACCAGTTTAACTGGGGGCTGGAACACTGAAGCTTTCTTT; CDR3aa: CATSLTGGWNTEAFF